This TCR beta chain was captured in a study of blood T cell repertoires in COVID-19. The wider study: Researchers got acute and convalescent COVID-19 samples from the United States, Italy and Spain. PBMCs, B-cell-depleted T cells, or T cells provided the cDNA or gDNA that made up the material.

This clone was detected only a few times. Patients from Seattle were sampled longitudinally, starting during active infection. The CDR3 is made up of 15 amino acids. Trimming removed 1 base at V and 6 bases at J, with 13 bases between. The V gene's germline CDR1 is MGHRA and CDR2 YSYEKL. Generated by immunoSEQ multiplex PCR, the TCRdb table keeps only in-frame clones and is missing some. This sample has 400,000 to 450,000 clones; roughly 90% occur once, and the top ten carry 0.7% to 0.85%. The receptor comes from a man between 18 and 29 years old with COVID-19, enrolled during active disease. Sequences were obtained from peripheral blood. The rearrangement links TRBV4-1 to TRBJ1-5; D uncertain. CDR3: CASSQVGSSGQPQHF. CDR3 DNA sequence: TGCGCCAGCAGCCAAGTTGGGTCCTCAGGTCAGCCCCAGCATTTT.